The clone carrying this T cell receptor (beta chain) was observed many times. Libraries were prepared by immunoSEQ multiplex PCR; TCRdb keeps only in-frame clonotypes and omits some of them. The sample shows around 400,000 clones, around 90% of them seen only once. This entry belongs to a study of Ad26.COV2.S vaccination and SARS-CoV-2 variants. Study at large: This donor came from the COV1001 trial of Ad26.COV2.S.

Treatment defined: approximately 18 received Ad26.COV2.S at low or high dose, single or two shots; 5 received placebo; per-sample allocation not given. After the first vaccine or placebo injection, samples were drawn on day 63. The TCR originated in a person between 18 and 59 years old who received the Ad26.COV2.S COVID-19 vaccine or a placebo. The material was peripheral blood, obtained in a trial of Ad26.COV2.S vaccine versus placebo.

The CDR3 is CAWSVTGARSGANVLTF. The CDR3 coding sequence is TGTGCCTGGAGTGTAACAGGGGCCCGTTCTGGGGCCAACGTCCTGACTTTC. V and J are TRBV30 and TRBJ2-6, with 7 bases that match TRBD1. The length of the CDR3 is 17 residues. In germline, CDR1 is GTSNPN, CDR2 SVGIG (reference sequence). The V and J ends lost 0 bases and 1 base, in that order; junction bases with no gene match: 6. Using reference TRBV30 and TRBJ2-6 for the parts outside the CDR3, the full variable domain is SQTIHQWPATLVQPVGSPLSLECTVEGTSNPNLYWYRQAAGRGLQLLFYSVGIGQISSEVPQNLSASRPQDRQFILSSKKLLLSDSGFYLCAWSVTGARSGANVLTFGAGSRLTVL.